The clone carrying this T cell receptor beta chain was seen more than once but under ten times. Antigen specificity is unknown. Germline V CDR1 and CDR2: SGHTA, FQGNSA. The CDR3 runs 15 residues. V was clipped by 1 base and J by 1 base, with 10 bases between them. Libraries were prepared by immunoSEQ multiplex PCR; TCRdb keeps only in-frame clonotypes and omits some of them. Of tens of thousands of clones in the sample, less than 90% were seen once. The record originates from a study of T cell responses to AZD1222 COVID-19 vaccine. Points from the study as a whole: Only 5 or 6 people who got AZD1222 tested seropositive at baseline.

The chain joins TRBV7-2 to TRBJ2-5; D is perhaps TRBD2 (5 bases). The TCR comes from an adult who received the AZD1222 COVID-19 vaccine. Specimen: peripheral blood, collected 28 days after the second AZD1222 dose. The CDR3 loop is CASSLGRAAQETQYF. CDR3 DNA sequence: TGTGCCAGCAGCTTAGGGAGAGCGGCCCAAGAGACCCAGTACTTC.